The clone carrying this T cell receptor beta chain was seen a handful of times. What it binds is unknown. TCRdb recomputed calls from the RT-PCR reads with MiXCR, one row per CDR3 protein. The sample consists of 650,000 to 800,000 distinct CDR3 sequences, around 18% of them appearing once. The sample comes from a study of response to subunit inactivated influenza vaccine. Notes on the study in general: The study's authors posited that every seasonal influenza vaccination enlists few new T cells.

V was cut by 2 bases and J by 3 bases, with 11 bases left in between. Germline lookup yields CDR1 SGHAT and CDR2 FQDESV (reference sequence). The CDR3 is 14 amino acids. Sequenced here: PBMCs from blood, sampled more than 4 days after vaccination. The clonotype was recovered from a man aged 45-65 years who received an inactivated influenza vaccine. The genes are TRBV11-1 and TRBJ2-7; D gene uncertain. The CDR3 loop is CASSLRMSNYEQYF. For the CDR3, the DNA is TGTGCCAGCAGCTTAAGGATGTCCAACTACGAGCAGTACTTC.